This T cell receptor beta chain was retrieved from a study of blood T cells in healthy people across ages. The germline V gene has CDR1 SEHNR and CDR2 FQNEAQ (reference sequence). The CDR3 length is 18 residues. The V and J ends lost 11 bases and 2 bases, in that order; junction bases with no gene match: 20. With a J-beta primer mix and a sample-barcoded 5' primer, a second PCR ran about 6 to 11 cycles. TCRdb fed the 5' RACE reads into MiXCR, producing one record per CDR3 protein. This table holds 780,000 or so distinct CDR3 sequences, approximately 53% found once. The TCR sequence derives from a man aged 35 to 55 in good health. V gene TRBV7-9 combines with J gene TRBJ2-1; 8 bases are shared with TRBD2. The sample taken for sequencing was blood. DNA for the CDR3: TGTGCCTCACAGAGACTAGCGAACTACCCTAGGGCCTACAATGAGCAGTTCTTC. Translating gives CASQRLANYPRAYNEQFF.